This TCR beta chain was captured by sequencing in a study of regulatory T cells in long-lasting Graves disease. CDR3-region Arm-PCR and iRepertoire HTBI primers produced the TCR beta libraries. In the original processing: From all samples, identification returned 14 TRBJ and about 63 TRBV segments. One entry per CDR3 protein results from TCRdb running MiXCR on the multiplex PCR reads. The V and J calls shown here were made by TCRdb, not taken from the authors' results. Here the sample spans hundreds of thousands of distinct CDR3 sequences, 15% being singletons. Time point indicated: newly diagnosed GD, antithyroid drugs for less than 3 months. The TCR library was made from RNA that had been extracted from PBMCs in TRIzol. The source of the patients was an endocrinology department in Xi'an, China. This clonotype was seen at least ten times. Trimming removed 3 bases from V and 6 bases from J, with 15 bases in between. This CDR3 is built from 15 residues. The germline CDR1 and CDR2 sequences are MNHEY and SMNVEV (reference sequence).

This sample also belongs to another study, concerning T cells in Graves' hyperthyroidism and ophthalmopathy. From that second work: HTBI primers were the set used in a first-round RT-PCR of the TCR CDR3. Blood also carried most thyroid clonotypes expanded above 0.001.

The gene calls are TRBV27 and TRBJ2-1; no firm D call. The sample in question was peripheral blood mononuclear cells (PBMCs), obtained at new diagnosis, from a patient treated with antithyroid drugs. The sequence was collected from a middle-aged woman with Graves disease. CDR3 DNA sequence: TGTGCCAGCAGTTTGTTAGGGAACCACGGCAATGAGCAGTTCTTC. This encodes CASSLLGNHGNEQFF.